This T cell receptor beta chain is drawn from a study of blood T cell repertoires in COVID-19. Germline CDR1 and CDR2: SGHRS and YFSETQ. Trimming pared 4 bases from V and 2 bases from J, leaving 12 bases between. CDR3 size: 14 residues. This clone was seen a single time. Sequencing was performed with immunoSEQ multiplex PCR; in TCRdb, only in-frame clones are kept and a portion is missing. The sample records tens of thousands of clones, over 75% being singletons. The receptor comes from a woman aged 55-69 years with COVID-19, enrolled during active disease. The J gene is TRBJ1-2, the V gene TRBV5-1; D not resolved. The specimen was peripheral blood. The CDR3 DNA follows: TGCGCCAGCAGCCCCTTAGGACTGAACTATGGCTACACCTTC. Its translation: CASSPLGLNYGYTF. Complete variable domain (other parts from reference TRBV5-1 and TRBJ1-2): KAGVTQTPRYLIKTRGQQVTLSCSPISGHRSVSWYQQTPGQGLQFLFEYFSETQRNKGNFPGRFSGRQFSNSRSEMNVSTLELGDSALYLCASSPLGLNYGYTFGSGTRLTVV.